This T cell receptor beta chain was captured by sequencing in a study of Ad26.COV2.S vaccination and SARS-CoV-2 variants. Whole-study results and caveats: With respect to non-spike TCR breadth, vaccine and placebo recipients were similar. In TCR breadth and depth analyses, total T cell responses may have been underestimated.

As for this clone: What it binds is not known.

Here immunoSEQ multiplex PCR was the method, and the copy in TCRdb shows in-frame clones only, minus some. The sample yields under 150,000 clones, 86% seen once. The junction had 3 bases not matched to a gene; V was cut back by 5 bases and J by 13 bases. The V gene's germline CDR1 is KGHDR and CDR2 SFDVKD. The CDR3 is made up of 11 amino acids. The chain is built from TRBV24-1 and TRBJ2-1; 8 nucleotides align to TRBD1. The material was peripheral blood, obtained after recovery from COVID-19. The TCR comes from a human donor who had recovered from COVID-19. The CDR3: CATSGDRTQFF. In DNA, the CDR3 is TGTGCCACCAGTGGGGACAGGACCCAGTTCTTC.